This T cell receptor (beta chain) was sequenced in a study of T cells after yellow fever vaccination (dated by TCRdb to between 2018 and 2020). With regard to the full study: The SMART-Seq v4 Ultra Low Input RNA kit was used to prepare libraries from fractions with low cell numbers. Blood was collected at multiple timepoints before and after primary and secondary immunization, and bulk PBMC replicates and cell subsets were isolated. Two healthy male donors made up the cohort, one aged 18 to 30 years and the other aged 30 to 40 years. To follow T-cell clones before and after both primary and booster YFV17D yellow fever vaccination, bulk TCR alpha and beta repertoires underwent longitudinal sequencing. Overall study results and their limits: A small share of clonotypes occurred in both CD4 and CD8 compartments, likely arising from convergent recombination. Computational filtering was needed because FACS-sorted repertoires could contain abundant contaminating clonotypes from the bulk population. The secondary T-cell response was found to be weaker but faster than the primary response, with a peak reached on day 5 rather than on day 15. After the booster, most of the clones that had expanded following primary vaccination were detected again (just under 97% of CD4 and roughly 88% of CD8), which suggests that memory was broadly maintained. The study included only two donors, which limits how far the findings can be generalized.

V loses 5 bases of germline sequence and J loses 0 bases, and the interval between the two ends is 16 bases. Sequences SGHAT (CDR1) and FQNNGV (CDR2) are obtained from the germline V gene. The CDR3 covers 16 residues, taking in both the cysteine and the phenylalanine. The only DNA kept is the CDR3, 48 bases in frame from the first base. There are a few counts of this clonotype. It lacks a known antigen. No base quality values were provided; no much bigger clone lies one nucleotide off. Sequenced on an Illumina NovaSeq 6000. Synthesis of TCR cDNA relied on 5'RACE template switching, a step that introduced a universal primer site along with unique molecular identifiers. Priming of cDNA synthesis was performed from both the TCR alpha and TCR beta constant segments. Two PCR steps were used to amplify libraries, with sample barcodes and sequencing adapters being added in the second step. Sequencing of libraries was performed on Illumina HiSeq 2500 (2x100 bp) or NovaSeq (2x150 bp). The study's processing was this. MIGEC was used to demultiplex reads and collapse the reads into UMI consensus sequences, and MiXCR was used for V(D)J alignment. Clonotypes responding to the vaccine were identified with edgeR on replicate PBMC samples, with the criteria of FDR below 0.01 and a log2 fold change above 5 up to day 15. Bulk clonotypes were assigned CD4 or CD8 identity according to which sequenced CD4 or CD8 repertoire held them at higher abundance. Starting from the raw public reads, TCRdb applied fastp trimming at Q25, assembled clones with MiXCR and retained in-frame beta chains. CDR3 protein sequences are deduplicated, and each keeps its most common genes and DNA. The V and J calls reflect TCRdb's pipeline rather than the authors' work. For this sample the table gives around 260,000 distinct CDR3 sequences, of which roughly 5.2% were detected only once. More than 3% of the sample belongs to the ten largest clones.

This specimen's treatment or condition label, interpreted: live attenuated yellow fever vaccine strain. PBMCs were isolated from peripheral blood using a standard Ficoll-Paque protocol. Dynabeads CD4 and CD8 positive selection kits were used to isolate CD4 and CD8 T-cell fractions. RNA was extracted with TriZol from bulk PBMCs, CD4 and CD8 fractions, and dextramer-positive and dextramer-negative fractions. The chain is encoded by TRBV11-2 joined to TRBJ1-1, with the D gene uncertain. Specimen: CD4+ T cells sorted from PBMCs, collected on the day of the yellow fever booster vaccination. This TCR came from a man aged 18 to 35 who received the YFV17D yellow fever vaccine. The nucleotide sequence is given as TGTGCCAGCAGCCCCCCGGGAGTGCCTGTGAACACTGAAGCTTTCTTT. It encodes CASSPPGVPVNTEAFF.